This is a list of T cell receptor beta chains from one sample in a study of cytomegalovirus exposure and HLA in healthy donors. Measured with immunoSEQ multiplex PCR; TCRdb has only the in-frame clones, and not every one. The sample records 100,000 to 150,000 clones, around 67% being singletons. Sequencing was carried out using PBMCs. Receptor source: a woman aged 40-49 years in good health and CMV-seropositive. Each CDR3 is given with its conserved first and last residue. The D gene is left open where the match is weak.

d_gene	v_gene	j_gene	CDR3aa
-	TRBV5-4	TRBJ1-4	CASSWGGTTNEKLFF
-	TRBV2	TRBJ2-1	CASSEAGRMGGEQFF
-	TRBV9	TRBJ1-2	CASSVDTAGRRYTF
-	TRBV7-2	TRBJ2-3	CASSPRFRELTDTQYF
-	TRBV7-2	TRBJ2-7	CASSQGLYEQYF
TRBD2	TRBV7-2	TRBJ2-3	CASSLDRTSGWGGTDTQYF
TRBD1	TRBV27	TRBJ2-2	CASRPSGQGELFF
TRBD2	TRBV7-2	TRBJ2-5	CASSLGGPSGSAETQYF
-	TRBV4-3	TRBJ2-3	CASSQDGLSTDTQYF
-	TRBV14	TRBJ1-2	CASSAEADDYGYTF
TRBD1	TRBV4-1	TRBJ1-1	CASSQVRTGAMNTEAFF
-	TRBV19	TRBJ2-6	CATEGGGSVGGANVLTF
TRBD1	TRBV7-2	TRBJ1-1	CASSYGGGQGNTEAFF
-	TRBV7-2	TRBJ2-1	CASSKGGSLGNEQFF
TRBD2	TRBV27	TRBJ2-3	CASSWGLAVTDTQYF
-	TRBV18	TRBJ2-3	CASSPEAGTDTQYF
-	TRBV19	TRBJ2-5	CASSASSFQETQYF
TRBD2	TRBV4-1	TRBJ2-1	CASSRLLAGGPYNEQFF
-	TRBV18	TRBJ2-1	CASSASGNNEQFF
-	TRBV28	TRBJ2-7	CASMKLPYEQYF
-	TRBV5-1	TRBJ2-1	CASSSGGLASSYNEQFF
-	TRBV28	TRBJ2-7	CASSPPGSPLAYEQYF